This is a list of T cell receptor beta chains from one sample in a study of vaccination and CD4 T cells after COVID-19. Antigen specificity for these receptors is unknown. TCRdb recomputed calls from the PCR reads with MiXCR, one row per CDR3 protein. The sample includes some 6,600 distinct CDR3 sequences, 25% to 35% of them seen just once. Specimen: CD4+ T cells from blood, cultured in vitro. The receptors come from a human donor in good health. CDR3s include the opening cysteine and the closing phenylalanine or tryptophan. The order of the fields is D gene, J gene, V gene, clone size, CDR3 DNA, CDR3 protein. D genes are given only for firm matches. Not every row has a clone size; where given, it reads once, few, many or a size class.

>NA|TRBJ1-2|TRBV6-5|few
TGTGCCAGCAGTTACTCGAGGGGAGGGGCGGGTAACTATGGCTACACCTTC
CASSYSRGGAGNYGYTF
>TRBD1|TRBJ2-7|TRBV20-1|few
TGCAGTGCTACCGGACAGGGCGCCCCCGAGCAGTACTTC
CSATGQGAPEQYF
>TRBD1|TRBJ1-2|TRBV7-2|NA
TGTGCCAGCAGCCCGACAGGGGGGCGCTTGAGTGGAATTGGCTACACCTTC
CASSPTGGRLSGIGYTF
>NA|TRBJ1-1|TRBV20-1|NA
TGCAGTGCTGCCCGGGACACAGAACAAGGGGCTTTCTTT
CSAARDTEQGAFF
>TRBD1|TRBJ1-1|TRBV2|NA
TGTGCCAGCAGAGAGCTGACAGGGGGAAGCGGGGCTGAAGCTTTCTTT
CASRELTGGSGAEAFF
>NA|TRBJ1-1|TRBV20-1|NA
TGCAGTGCTAGAAGGGCAGGCTCAGAAGCTTTCTTT
CSARRAGSEAFF
>NA|TRBJ1-1|TRBV12-3/TRBV12-4|NA
TGTGCCAGCAGTTTAGGGGGCCCGAAGGCCACTGAAGCTTTCTTT
CASSLGGPKATEAFF
>NA|TRBJ1-1|TRBV10-3|NA
TGTGCCATCAGTCTGGGATCCAGTGGCACTGAAGCTTTCTTT
CAISLGSSGTEAFF
>NA|TRBJ2-7|TRBV20-1|NA
TGCAGTGCTAGTCACTCAGAGTCCTACGAGCAGTACTTC
CSASHSESYEQYF
>TRBD1|TRBJ1-6|TRBV6-1|NA
TGTGCCAGCCTCCGAACAGGGGTGGTTTCACCCCTCCACTTT
CASLRTGVVSPLHF
>NA|TRBJ1-2|TRBV6-1|NA
TGTGCCAGCAGGGAGAACTATGGCTACACCTTC
CASRENYGYTF
>NA|TRBJ2-3|TRBV24-1|NA
TGTGCCACCAGTGATTTATCTACAGATACGCAGTATTTT
CATSDLSTDTQYF
>NA|TRBJ1-2|TRBV25-1|medium-sized
TGTGCCAGCAAGTCACGGGGCTTCTATGGCTACACCTTC
CASKSRGFYGYTF
>TRBD1|TRBJ1-2|TRBV7-2|NA
TGTGCCAGCAGCCCTCGGACAGGGGCTGACTATGGCTACACCTTC
CASSPRTGADYGYTF
>NA|TRBJ1-1|TRBV11-3|NA
TGTGCCAGCAGCTTAGATTCGGGGCAGGGGGCTTTCTTT
CASSLDSGQGAFF
>TRBD1|TRBJ1-5|TRBV12-3/TRBV12-4|NA
TGTGCCAGCAGTCCCGGGACAGGGAGTCAGCCCCAGCATTTT
CASSPGTGSQPQHF
>TRBD1|TRBJ1-5|TRBV6-1|NA
TGTGCCAGCAGGGGGACAGGGAATCAGCCCCAGCATTTT
CASRGTGNQPQHF
>NA|TRBJ1-5|TRBV10-2|NA
TGCGCCAGCAGTGACTACACTCAGGGCCATCAGCCCCAGCATTTT
CASSDYTQGHQPQHF
>NA|TRBJ2-7|TRBV7-2|few
TGTGCCAGCAGCTTAGGGTACAGCTCCTACGAGCAGTACTTC
CASSLGYSSYEQYF
>NA|TRBJ2-2|TRBV7-9|few
TGTGCCAGCAGCCCGATAGGGGACATTTTGAACACCGGGGAGCTGTTTTTT
CASSPIGDILNTGELFF
>NA|TRBJ1-2|TRBV20-1|NA
TGCAGTGCTTATGGAAAAGGCTACACCTTC
CSAYGKGYTF
>NA|TRBJ1-6|TRBV10-2|NA
TGCGCCAGCACCAAACTAACAGATAATAATTCACCCCTCCACTTT
CASTKLTDNNSPLHF
>TRBD2|TRBJ2-1|TRBV20-1|few
TGCAGTGCCCCACTAGCTCTAGCGGGGGGACGAATCAATGAGCAGTTCTTC
CSAPLALAGGRINEQFF
>NA|TRBJ2-1|TRBV11-1|NA
TGTGCCAGCAAGCTTAATGTGAATGAGCAGTTCTTC
CASKLNVNEQFF
>TRBD1|TRBJ1-2|TRBV20-1|medium-sized
TGCAGTGCTACGGGACAGTATGGCTACACCTTC
CSATGQYGYTF
>NA|TRBJ2-7|TRBV6-2/TRBV6-3|NA
TGTGCCACGCGGGATAGCTCCTACGAGCAGTACTTC
CATRDSSYEQYF
>TRBD1|TRBJ1-5|TRBV15|few
TGTGCCACCCTCCGAGGACAGGGTGATGGTAACGGCAATCAGCCCCAGCATTTT
CATLRGQGDGNGNQPQHF
>NA|TRBJ1-5|TRBV20-1|few
TGCAGTGCTAGAGAGAGCAATCAGCCCCAGCATTTT
CSARESNQPQHF
>NA|TRBJ1-6|TRBV25-1|few
TGTGCCAGCAGGGCATCGGGCGGTCATTCACCCCTCCACTTT
CASRASGGHSPLHF